These 24 T cell receptor beta chains share one sample of origin, sequenced in a study of blood T cell repertoires in COVID-19. Sequenced by immunoSEQ multiplex PCR; TCRdb stores in-frame clones only, minus some. This table has around 120,000 clones, around 90% appearing once. Material: peripheral blood. Receptor source: an older woman with COVID-19, enrolled during active disease.

The V and J genes are TRBV11-2 and TRBJ1-5; TRBD1 agrees at 7 bases. V lost 6 bases to trimming and J lost 4 bases; unmatched junction nucleotides: 9. This CDR3 has 15 residues. In germline, CDR1 is SGHAT, CDR2 FQNNGV. CDR3 sequence (DNA): TGTGCCAGCAGTAAAGGGGGACAGATAAATCAGCCCCAGCATTTT. Its protein is CASSKGGQINQPQHF.

The chain carries TRBV6-1 and TRBJ2-1, with 8 bases fitting TRBD2. V shed 2 bases, J shed 7 bases, and the junction held 4 bases outside the gene matches. Germline CDR1 is MNHNS and CDR2 is SASEGT. The CDR3 has 14 residues. The CDR3 loop is CASSETGGGNEQFF. The CDR3 DNA reads TGTGCCAGCAGTGAAACGGGGGGGGGAAATGAGCAGTTCTTC.

CDR3 sequence: CASSQVPGGTEAFF. The CDR3 region has the DNA TGTGCCAGCAGCCAAGTCCCAGGGGGCACTGAAGCTTTCTTT. The chain joins TRBV3-1 (or the pseudogene TRBV3-2) to TRBJ1-1; TRBD1 aligns across 7 bases. Germline loops: CDR1 LGHDT, CDR2 YNNKEL (reference sequence). The CDR3 totals 14 residues. Trimming took 1 base from V and 4 from J; bases not matched to a gene: 3.

This chain uses TRBV9 with TRBJ2-5; TRBD1 agrees at 10 bases. Germline loops: CDR1 SGDLS, CDR2 YYNGEE. The length of the CDR3 is 16 residues. V was clipped by 3 bases and J by 4 bases; unmatched bases: 9. The CDR3 sequence: CASSATGTGVVETQYF. The CDR3 nucleotides read TGTGCCAGCAGCGCGACCGGGACAGGGGTAGTAGAGACCCAGTACTTC.

The rearrangement uses TRBV6-5 and TRBJ2-7, with 11 bases aligning to TRBD1. The J segment lost 7 bases and the V segment lost 6 bases, leaving 11 bases of the junction unmatched. CDR1 and CDR2 from the germline V gene are MNHEY and SVGAGI. The CDR3 consists of 15 residues. The chain's CDR3 is CASSTPDRGLGEQYF. CDR3 sequence (DNA): TGTGCCAGCAGCACCCCGGACAGGGGGCTGGGGGAGCAGTACTTC.

This clone has just a few counts. V usage is TRBV13 and J usage is TRBJ1-4; D may be TRBD1 (6 bases). The CDR3 spans 12 residues. Trimming took 5 bases from V and 10 from J, leaving 11 bases between them. CDR1 is PRHDT, CDR2 FYEKMQ, per germline (reference sequence). CDR3 coding DNA: TGTGCCAGCAGCGTCAGGGGTGTAAAACTGTTTTTT. It translates to CASSVRGVKLFF.

This chain connects TRBV4-3 to TRBJ2-1; TRBD1 agrees at 8 bases. The V gene's germline CDR1 is LGHNA and CDR2 YSLEER. This CDR3 has 16 amino acids. V lost 1 base and J lost 8; bases outside the gene matches: 10. CDR3 residues: CASSQGAQGARYEQFF. The CDR3, as DNA: TGCGCCAGCAGCCAAGGGGCCCAGGGGGCGCGTTATGAGCAGTTCTTC.

The rearrangement uses TRBV3-1 (or the pseudogene TRBV3-2) and TRBJ2-1; weak D call: TRBD2 (6 bases). Per the germline V gene, CDR1 is LGHDT and CDR2 is YNNKEL (reference sequence). This CDR3 contains 14 residues. V dropped 4 bases and J dropped 3 bases, with 10 bases sitting between them. The CDR3 nucleotides read TGTGCCAGCAGCCCCCTCGGGAGCTACAATGAGCAGTTCTTC. Translation gives CASSPLGSYNEQFF.

This rearrangement joins TRBV4-3 to TRBJ1-2; perhaps TRBD1 as D (6 bases). V shed 5 bases and J shed 4 bases, with 14 bases lying between them. The CDR3 has 14 residues. CDR1 is LGHNA, CDR2 YSLEER, per germline. CDR3 DNA sequence: TGCGCCAGCAGCGCTCGGGACACCTTCTATGGCTACACCTTC. Amino acid sequence: CASSARDTFYGYTF.

The chain is built from TRBV27 and TRBJ1-1; D not resolved. Germline CDR1 reads MNHEY; CDR2 reads SMNVEV (reference sequence). The V gene lost 2 bases and the J gene lost 1 base, with 5 bases spanning the gap. CDR3 length: 13 amino acids. In DNA, the CDR3 is TGTGCCAGCAGTTTAACGAGGAACACTGAAGCTTTCTTT. This sequence encodes CASSLTRNTEAFF.

The V and J genes are TRBV27 and TRBJ1-1; 8 bases fit TRBD1. V gave up 4 bases and J gave up 1 base; unmatched junction bases: 2. CDR1 is MNHEY and CDR2 is SMNVEV in the germline V gene (reference sequence). The CDR3 is 14 amino acids. CDR3 nucleotide sequence: TGTGCCAGCAGTTGGACAGGGCCGAACACTGAAGCTTTCTTT. This encodes CASSWTGPNTEAFF.

This chain uses TRBV18 with TRBJ1-1; TRBD1 matches 8 bases. This CDR3 has 16 residues. CDR1 is KGHSH, CDR2 LQKENI, per germline. V gave up 1 base and J gave up 5 bases; unmatched junction bases: 9. The CDR3 DNA follows: TGTGCCAGCTCACCACTTAGGCAGGGGGCTTTAACTGAAGCTTTCTTT. Translated: CASSPLRQGALTEAFF.

V and J are TRBV19 and TRBJ2-2; 10 nucleotides match TRBD1. Germline V gene data show CDR1 as LNHDA and CDR2 as SQIVND (reference sequence). The CDR3 contains 14 residues. V dropped 5 bases and J dropped 6; count of bases not matched to a gene: 3. This CDR3 reads CASSPGTGAGELFF. The CDR3 bases are TGTGCCAGTAGTCCCGGGACAGGGGCCGGGGAGCTGTTTTTT.

J is TRBJ2-1 and V is TRBV11-2, with 10 positions matching TRBD2. The trim removed 1 base at V and 6 bases at J, leaving 3 bases unmatched. The germline gives CDR1 SGHAT, CDR2 FQNNGV. This CDR3 is 15 amino acids long. This CDR3 is CASSLVLAGVNEQFF. The CDR3, as DNA: TGTGCCAGCAGCTTAGTCCTAGCGGGGGTCAATGAGCAGTTCTTC.

V gene TRBV19 combines with J gene TRBJ1-6; D possibly corresponds to TRBD1 (5 bases). Per the germline V gene, CDR1 is LNHDA and CDR2 is SQIVND (reference sequence). V gave up 3 bases and J gave up 4 bases, with 13 bases separating them. The CDR3 has 16 amino acids. The DNA for the CDR3 is TGTGCCAGTAGTATCGATCTGGCAGGGTATAATTCACCCCTCCACTTT. As protein: CASSIDLAGYNSPLHF.

This rearrangement joins TRBV2 to TRBJ2-7; 7 bases line up with TRBD1. CDR1 and CDR2 from the germline V gene are SNHLY and FYNNEI. This CDR3 region has 15 residues. The trim removed 3 bases at V and 6 bases at J, leaving 11 bases unmatched. The CDR3 loop is CASSDPGQVWREQYF. CDR3 in DNA: TGTGCCAGCAGTGACCCTGGACAGGTCTGGCGCGAGCAGTACTTC.

The V gene is TRBV5-4, the J gene TRBJ1-1, with a weak D call TRBD1 (5 bases). The CDR3 consists of 14 residues. Looked up from germline, CDR1 is SGHNT and CDR2 is YYREEE (reference sequence). V was clipped by 4 bases and J by 9 bases, with 19 bases between them. This chain's CDR3 is CASSAARGGSKAFF. The DNA of the CDR3 is TGTGCCAGCAGCGCCGCGCGGGGGGGAAGTAAAGCTTTCTTT.

The V call is TRBV6-2 or TRBV6-3, the J call TRBJ2-2; a weak D match, TRBD2 (6 bases). The CDR3 is 15 residues long. Trimming cost V 5 bases and J 6 bases, with 16 bases left between them. Germline assignment: CDR1 MNHEY and CDR2 SVGEGT. CDR3 coding DNA: TGTGCCAGCAGTAAAACCACTAGCTCCGCCGGGGAGCTGTTTTTT. Amino acid sequence: CASSKTTSSAGELFF.

The chain combines TRBV18 with TRBJ2-1, with TRBD2 matching over 10 bases. J gave up 4 bases and V 6 bases, and 9 bases lay outside the gene matches. CDR1 is KGHSH and CDR2 is LQKENI in the germline V gene. The CDR3 runs to 16 residues. The CDR3, as DNA: TGTGCCAGCTCTACCAGCCAAGCGGGGGGGTACAATGAGCAGTTCTTC. Protein: CASSTSQAGGYNEQFF. Full variable domain (outside the CDR3, taken from reference TRBV18 and TRBJ2-1): NAGVMQNPRHLVRRRGQEARLRCSPMKGHSHVYWYRQLPEEGLKFMVYLQKENIIDESGMPKERFSAEFPKEGPSILRIQQVVRGDSAAYFCASSTSQAGGYNEQFFGPGTRLTVL.

The chain recombines TRBV4-3 with TRBJ2-1; TRBD1 might be the D (5 bases). The germline CDR1 and CDR2 sequences are LGHNA and YSLEER. This CDR3 is 13 amino acids long. V dropped 1 base and J dropped 9 bases, with 10 bases sitting between them. This CDR3 reads CASSQAWGGEQFF. Written as DNA, the CDR3 is TGCGCCAGCAGCCAAGCTTGGGGCGGTGAGCAGTTCTTC.

V and J are TRBV21-1 and TRBJ1-6; the DNA was not compared with TRBD1, the D call given in the table. TRBV21-1 is an annotated pseudogene. CDR3 length equals 17 residues. CDR3 DNA: TGTGCCAGCAGCAAATGGGGTCGAGGACAGGGGGATTCACCCCTCCACTTT. Residues: CASSKWGRGQGDSPLHF.

The chain carries TRBV29-1 and TRBJ2-3, with 10 bases that match TRBD2. Germline loops: CDR1 SQVTM, CDR2 ANQGSEA. The CDR3 runs to 15 residues. V shed 4 bases and J 4 bases; nucleotides not matched to a gene: 8. The CDR3 nucleotides are TGCAGCGTTGGGAACAGCGGGGGGGTCGCAGATACGCAGTATTTT. It encodes CSVGNSGGVADTQYF.

This sequence joins TRBV30 and TRBJ2-5; no firm D call. The CDR3 has 11 amino acids. The germline V gene encodes CDR1 GTSNPN and CDR2 SVGIG (reference sequence). V was pared by 1 base and J by 4 bases, with 4 bases between. DNA for the CDR3: TGTGCCTGGAGTGCAGGAGAGACCCAGTACTTC. It yields the protein CAWSAGETQYF.

V gene TRBV5-1 combines with J gene TRBJ2-7; D perhaps matches TRBD1 (5 bases). Germline V gene lookup returns CDR1 SGHRS and CDR2 YFSETQ. Trimming removed 4 bases at V and 4 bases at J, with 15 bases between. The CDR3 covers 14 residues. The CDR3 loop reads CASSPIDSRYEQYF. CDR3 nucleotide sequence: TGCGCCAGCAGCCCGATCGACAGTAGGTACGAGCAGTACTTC. Filled out from reference TRBV5-1 and TRBJ2-7, the complete variable domain reads KAGVTQTPRYLIKTRGQQVTLSCSPISGHRSVSWYQQTPGQGLQFLFEYFSETQRNKGNFPGRFSGRQFSNSRSEMNVSTLELGDSALYLCASSPIDSRYEQYFGPGTRLTVT.